The 22 T cell receptor beta chains below come from one sample, sequenced in a study of blood T cell repertoires in COVID-19. Sequencing used immunoSEQ multiplex PCR; TCRdb keeps in-frame clones, though not all of them. Among over 95,000 clones, roughly four fifths were seen once, and the ten largest hold about 10%. Sequences were obtained from peripheral blood. The receptor source for this set is a human donor in a cohort sampled during active COVID-19.

CDR3 sequence reads: CASSPRELEDQPQHF. CDR3 nucleotides: TGCGCCAGCAGCCCCCGGGAGTTGGAGGATCAGCCCCAGCATTTT. The V gene is TRBV4-1, the J gene TRBJ1-5; D is undetermined. The length of the CDR3 is 15 residues. Germline V gene lookup returns CDR1 MGHRA and CDR2 YSYEKL. V was clipped by 4 bases and J by 5 bases, with 15 bases between them.

The J gene is TRBJ1-1, the V gene TRBV6-6; D is unclear. This CDR3 is built from 13 residues. V lost 5 bases, J lost 1 base, and 8 bases lay in between. The germline gives CDR1 MNHNY, CDR2 SVGAGI (reference sequence). CDR3: CASSPGGNTEAFF. In DNA, the CDR3 is TGTGCCAGCAGTCCCGGCGGGAACACTGAAGCTTTCTTT.

This clone was seen a single time. This sequence joins TRBV5-6 and TRBJ1-2; D gene ambiguous. The CDR3 extends over 13 amino acids. V lost 4 bases, J lost 2 bases, and 9 bases lay in between. Germline V CDR1 and CDR2: SGHDT, YYEEEE. CDR3 region: CASSPGRNYGYTF. As DNA, the CDR3 is TGTGCCAGCAGCCCCGGTCGAAACTATGGCTACACCTTC.

This clone was observed once. The chain couples TRBV4-3 to TRBJ2-7; tentatively, D is TRBD1 (6 bases). This CDR3 spans 16 amino acids. The germline CDR1 and CDR2 sequences are LGHNA and YSLEER. V lost 1 base and J lost 3, with 16 bases in between. CDR3 DNA sequence: TGCGCCAGCAGCCAAGTGTTAGTAGGGACATACTACGAGCAGTACTTC. Its protein product is CASSQVLVGTYYEQYF.

V usage is TRBV27 and J usage is TRBJ2-7; TRBD1 matches 8 bases. Trimming took 3 bases from V and 3 from J; bases not matched to a gene: 7. CDR1 is MNHEY and CDR2 is SMNVEV in the germline V gene (reference sequence). This CDR3 contains 15 residues. In nucleotides, the CDR3 is TGTGCCAGCAGTTTGTTCGGGACAGGTCGCTACGAGCAGTACTTC. This gives the protein CASSLFGTGRYEQYF.

This clone was recorded only once. The chain links TRBV11-3 to TRBJ2-2; 8 nucleotides align to TRBD1. Germline lookup yields CDR1 SGHNT and CDR2 YENEEA. This CDR3 region has 17 residues. The J segment lost 3 bases and the V segment lost 3 bases, leaving 9 bases of the junction unmatched. The CDR3 coding sequence is TGTGCCAGCAGCTTGGGATCGGACAGGGTGGACACCGGGGAGCTGTTTTTT. Translation gives CASSLGSDRVDTGELFF.

This rearrangement joins TRBV4-1 to TRBJ2-3; 11 bases align to TRBD2. The V and J ends lost 1 base and 2 bases, in that order; junction bases with no gene match: 14. The length of the CDR3 is 20 residues. CDR1 and CDR2 from the germline V gene are MGHRA and YSYEKL. CDR3 sequence reads: CASSQGASGRIQQSTDTQYF. CDR3 DNA: TGCGCCAGCAGCCAAGGGGCTAGCGGGAGGATACAACAATCCACAGATACGCAGTATTTT.

J is TRBJ1-2 and V is TRBV5-8; D possibly corresponds to TRBD1 (6 bases). Deletions cut 2 bases from V and 5 bases from J, with 16 bases between. This CDR3 has 15 amino acids. CDR1 and CDR2 (germline): SGHTS, YDEGEE. In nucleotides, the CDR3 is TGTGCCAGCAGCTTCGGAACAGGGTCCTGGTATGGCTACACCTTC. Translating it yields CASSFGTGSWYGYTF.

V and J are TRBV28 and TRBJ2-1; the match to TRBD2 covers 12 bases. In germline, CDR1 is MDHEN, CDR2 SYDVKM. V was clipped by 8 bases and J by 6 bases; unmatched bases: 5. This CDR3 contains 14 residues. The CDR3 DNA follows: TGTGCCAGCGGACTAGCGGGGTCGGGCAATGAGCAGTTCTTC. Its translation: CASGLAGSGNEQFF. The whole variable domain, remainder taken from reference TRBV28 and TRBJ2-1, is DVKVTQSSRYLVKRTGEKVFLECVQDMDHENMFWYRQDPGLGLRLIYFSYDVKMKEKGDIPEGYSVSREKKERFSLILESASTNQTSMYLCASGLAGSGNEQFFGPGTRLTVL.

The chain has TRBV5-4 and TRBJ2-3; no firm D call. Trimming shortened V by 4 bases and J by 3 bases, and 6 bases separated the two germline ends. The CDR3 runs to 12 residues. Germline V CDR1 and CDR2: SGHNT, YYREEE (reference sequence). CDR3 region: CASSPGTDTQYF. The DNA of the CDR3 is TGTGCCAGCAGCCCCGGGACAGATACGCAGTATTTT.

V is TRBV28 and J is TRBJ1-5; possible D gene TRBD1, 6 bases. CDR1 is MDHEN and CDR2 is SYDVKM in the germline V gene. The CDR3 runs to 14 residues. V lost 8 bases to trimming and J lost 0 bases, with 11 bases between them. CDR3 coding DNA: TGTGCCAGCCGGCGGGGGCCTAGCAATCAGCCCCAGCATTTT. Its translation: CASRRGPSNQPQHF.

J is TRBJ2-7 and V is TRBV29-1; TRBD1 might be the D (5 bases). The ends were cut back, 7 bases at V and 2 bases at J, with 15 bases in the middle. The length of the CDR3 is 13 residues. Germline CDR1 and CDR2: SQVTM and ANQGSEA. CDR3 loop: CSALWGSPYEQYF. The CDR3 DNA reads as TGCAGCGCCTTATGGGGCTCCCCCTACGAGCAGTACTTC.

This sequence joins TRBV13 and TRBJ1-1; a weak D match, TRBD1 (6 bases). Germline CDR1 PRHDT, CDR2 FYEKMQ (reference sequence). The V end lost 2 bases, the J end lost 3 bases, and 13 bases lay between the germline ends. The CDR3 length is 15 residues. The CDR3 DNA follows: TGTGCCAGCAGCTTAAGTGGTCAGGGGCACACTGAAGCTTTCTTT. This sequence encodes CASSLSGQGHTEAFF.

The chain employs TRBV11-2 and TRBJ2-1, with 15 bases that match TRBD2. V dropped 4 bases and J dropped 9; count of bases not matched to a gene: 7. Germline loops: CDR1 SGHAT, CDR2 FQNNGV. The CDR3 contains 16 residues. CDR3: CASSSRTSGRVFEQFF. CDR3 nucleotide sequence: TGTGCCAGCAGCTCTAGGACTAGCGGGAGGGTCTTTGAGCAGTTCTTC.

This clone was observed once. J is TRBJ1-1 and V is TRBV2; D is possibly TRBD1 (5 bases). Germline V CDR1 and CDR2: SNHLY, FYNNEI. The length of the CDR3 is 15 residues. V gave up 3 bases and J gave up 1 base, with 12 bases separating them. CDR3 protein: CASSDDSRRNTEAFF. CDR3 sequence (DNA): TGTGCCAGCAGTGACGACAGCAGGAGGAACACTGAAGCTTTCTTT. The whole variable domain, filled in from reference TRBV2 and TRBJ1-1, reads EPEVTQTPSHQVTQMGQEVILRCVPISNHLYFYWYRQILGQKVEFLVSFYNNEISEKSEIFDDQFSVERPDGSNFTLKIRSTKLEDSAMYFCASSDDSRRNTEAFFGQGTRLTVV.

This CDR3 reads CASSQGRTSGWAEQFF. The CDR3 DNA sequence: TGCGCCAGCAGCCAAGGAAGAACTAGCGGGTGGGCTGAGCAGTTCTTC. The rearrangement uses TRBV4-3 and TRBJ2-1, with 9 bases identical to TRBD2. V lost 1 base, J lost 9 bases, and 10 bases stayed unmatched. The CDR3 has 16 residues. The germline V gene has CDR1 LGHNA and CDR2 YSLEER.

The chain joins TRBV5-1 to TRBJ2-5; 10 positions match TRBD2. CDR1 and CDR2 (germline): SGHRS, YFSETQ. The CDR3 has 15 residues. With 0 bases clipped from V and 5 bases from J, the junction kept 4 bases outside the gene matches. For the CDR3, the DNA is TGCGCCAGCAGCTTGGGGCTAGCGGGAGTGGAGACCCAGTACTTC. It is translated as CASSLGLAGVETQYF.

This chain links TRBV10-2 with TRBJ2-1, with TRBD1 matching over 7 bases. The J segment lost 3 bases and the V segment lost 2 bases, leaving 4 bases of the junction unmatched. The CDR3 is 15 amino acids. Germline loops: CDR1 WSHSY, CDR2 SAAADI. The CDR3 DNA sequence: TGCGCCAGCAGTGAGCAGGGGGTCTTCTACAATGAGCAGTTCTTC. Translation: CASSEQGVFYNEQFF.

The chain joins TRBV9 to TRBJ1-4, with D possibly TRBD1 on 5 matching bases. The germline gives CDR1 SGDLS, CDR2 YYNGEE. The CDR3 spans 16 residues. Trimming took off 4 bases at V and 8 bases at J, with 21 bases between the two ends. CDR3 in amino acids: CASSPSGAGGGEKLFF. The CDR3 nucleotides read TGTGCCAGCAGCCCCTCCGGGGCCGGGGGAGGGGAAAAACTGTTTTTT.

The V gene is TRBV6-6, the J gene TRBJ2-1, with D maybe TRBD2 (7 bases). Trimming stripped 5 bases from V and 10 bases from J, with 18 bases between. The CDR3 is made up of 14 amino acids. Germline V gene lookup returns CDR1 MNHNY and CDR2 SVGAGI (reference sequence). DNA for the CDR3: TGTGCCAGCAGTCCCCAGGGCAGGGGAGGGGAGCAGTTCTTC. It codes for CASSPQGRGGEQFF.

The chain has TRBV5-5 and TRBJ1-4, with D possibly TRBD1 on 6 matching bases. The CDR3 has 16 amino acids. Trimming cost V 0 bases and J 0 bases, with 9 bases left between them. CDR1 is SGHKS, CDR2 YYEKEE, per germline (reference sequence). The CDR3, as DNA: TGTGCCAGCAGCTTGGGGGGGCTCTCAACTAATGAAAAACTGTTTTTT. Translation gives CASSLGGLSTNEKLFF.

The rearrangement links TRBV28 to TRBJ1-1; the D gene is possibly TRBD1 (6 bases). Germline assignment: CDR1 MDHEN and CDR2 SYDVKM. This CDR3 region has 15 residues. Trimming stripped 5 bases from V and 4 bases from J, with 17 bases between. The CDR3 loop is CASSPSPRGSTEAFF. The CDR3 nucleotides read TGTGCCAGCAGTCCCTCCCCCAGGGGAAGCACTGAAGCTTTCTTT.